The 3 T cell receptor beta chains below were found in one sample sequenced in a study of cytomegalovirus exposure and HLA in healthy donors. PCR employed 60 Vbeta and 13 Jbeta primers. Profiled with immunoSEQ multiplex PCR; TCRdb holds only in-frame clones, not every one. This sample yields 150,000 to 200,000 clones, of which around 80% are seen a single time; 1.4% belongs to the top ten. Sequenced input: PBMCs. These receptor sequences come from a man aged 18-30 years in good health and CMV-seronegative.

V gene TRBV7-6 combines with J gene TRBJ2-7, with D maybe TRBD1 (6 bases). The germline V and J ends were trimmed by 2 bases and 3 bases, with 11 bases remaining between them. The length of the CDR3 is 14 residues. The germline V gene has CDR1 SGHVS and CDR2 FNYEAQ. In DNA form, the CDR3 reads TGTGCCAGCAGCTTACAGGGGCCTGGCTACGAGCAGTACTTC. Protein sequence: CASSLQGPGYEQYF.

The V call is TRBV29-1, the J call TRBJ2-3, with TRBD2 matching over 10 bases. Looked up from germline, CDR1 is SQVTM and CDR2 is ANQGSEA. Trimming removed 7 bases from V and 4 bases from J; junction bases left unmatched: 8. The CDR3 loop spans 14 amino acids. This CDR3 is CSGLKAGGSDTQYF. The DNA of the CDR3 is TGCAGCGGACTAAAAGCGGGAGGGTCAGATACGCAGTATTTT.

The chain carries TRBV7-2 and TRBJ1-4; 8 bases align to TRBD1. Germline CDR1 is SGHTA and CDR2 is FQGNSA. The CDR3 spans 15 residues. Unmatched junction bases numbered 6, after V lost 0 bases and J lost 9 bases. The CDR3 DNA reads TGTGCCAGCAGCTTAGCGGGACAGGCTAGACAAAAACTGTTTTTT. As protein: CASSLAGQARQKLFF. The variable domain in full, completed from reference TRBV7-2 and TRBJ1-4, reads GAGVSQSPSNKVTEKGKDVELRCDPISGHTALYWYRQSLGQGLEFLIYFQGNSAPDKSGLPSDRFSAERTGGSVSTLTIQRTQQEDSAVYLCASSLAGQARQKLFFGSGTQLSVL.